The T cell receptor beta chain described here comes from a study of T cell responses to AZD1222 COVID-19 vaccine. Findings of the study overall: Targets within unmutated variant regions were reportedly found for nearly half of spike-specific TCRs. Spike-wide vaccine-associated CD4 TCRs dominated at 160-218 and 743-854.

Produced via immunoSEQ multiplex PCR; TCRdb's table is partial and in-frame only. The sample lists 200,000 or so clones; approximately 90% were seen once. The CDR3 has 14 residues. Germline V lookup: CDR1 SNHLY, CDR2 FYNNEI. V was cut by 4 bases and J by 1 base, with 10 bases left in between. In regard to this clone: Its specificity is not known.

The starting material was peripheral blood, obtained on day 0 of AZD1222 vaccination. This clonotype originated in an adult in good health. The chain has TRBV2 and TRBJ1-1, with D uncertain. The CDR3 region has the DNA TGTGCCAGCAGTGCTCTAGTAAGGAACACTGAAGCTTTCTTT. It yields the protein CASSALVRNTEAFF.